This TCR beta chain is drawn from a study of CD8+ T cells in alopecia areata. The sample holds one count of this clone. Antigen unknown. Treatment defined: oral pan-JAK inhibitor, 5-10 mg twice daily. The sequencing template was cDNA reverse transcribed from extracted RNA. The table came from immunoSEQ multiplex PCR; TCRdb's copy has only in-frame clones and leaves some out. The table records around 140,000 clones, roughly nine tenths of them present only once. Losses at the gene ends were 4 bases for V and 0 bases for J; bases not matched to a gene: 8. Looked up from germline, CDR1 is SEHNR and CDR2 is FQNEAQ (reference sequence). The CDR3 sequence is 16 residues long. General study findings and limits: Especially in alopecia totalis/universalis, lesional scalp showed greater clonality than normal scalp did.

This chain joins TRBV7-9 and TRBJ2-7; 8 nucleotides line up with TRBD1. The TCR was taken from a human donor with alopecia areata. Material: CD8+ T cells sorted from blood, obtained at week 4, from a patient treated with tofacitinib. The CDR3 here is CASSWIQGASSYEQYF. The CDR3 DNA follows: TGTGCCAGCAGCTGGATCCAGGGGGCTAGCTCCTACGAGCAGTACTTC. The variable domain in full, completed from reference TRBV7-9 and TRBJ2-7, reads DTGVSQNPRHKITKRGQNVTFRCDPISEHNRLYWYRQTLGQGPEFLTYFQNEAQLEKSRLLSDRFSAERPKGSFSTLEIQRTEQGDSAMYLCASSWIQGASSYEQYFGPGTRLTVT.